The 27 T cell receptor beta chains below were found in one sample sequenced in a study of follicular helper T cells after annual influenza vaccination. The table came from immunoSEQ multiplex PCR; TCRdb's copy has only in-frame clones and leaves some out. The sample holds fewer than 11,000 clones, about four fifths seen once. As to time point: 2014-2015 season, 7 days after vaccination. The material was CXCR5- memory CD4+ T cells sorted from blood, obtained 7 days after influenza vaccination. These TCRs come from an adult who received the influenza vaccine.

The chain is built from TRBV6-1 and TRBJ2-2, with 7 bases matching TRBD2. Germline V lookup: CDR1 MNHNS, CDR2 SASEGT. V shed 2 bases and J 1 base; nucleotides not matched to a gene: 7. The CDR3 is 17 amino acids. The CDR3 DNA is TGTGCCAGCAGTGAACGGACGGGGGGTGTGAACACCGGGGAGCTGTTTTTT. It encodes CASSERTGGVNTGELFF.

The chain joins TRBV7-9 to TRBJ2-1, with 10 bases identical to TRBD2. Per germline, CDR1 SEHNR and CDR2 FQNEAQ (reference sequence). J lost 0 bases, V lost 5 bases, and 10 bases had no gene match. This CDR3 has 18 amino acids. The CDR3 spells CASSPQGLATSSYNEQFF. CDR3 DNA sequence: TGTGCCAGCAGCCCTCAGGGACTAGCGACGAGCTCCTACAATGAGCAGTTCTTC.

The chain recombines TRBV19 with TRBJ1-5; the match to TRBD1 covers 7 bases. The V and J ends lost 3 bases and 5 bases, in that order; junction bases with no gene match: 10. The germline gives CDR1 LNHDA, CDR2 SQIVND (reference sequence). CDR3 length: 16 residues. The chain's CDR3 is CASSMKRGQNHQPQHF. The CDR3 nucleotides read TGTGCCAGTAGTATGAAACGGGGACAGAATCATCAGCCCCAGCATTTT.

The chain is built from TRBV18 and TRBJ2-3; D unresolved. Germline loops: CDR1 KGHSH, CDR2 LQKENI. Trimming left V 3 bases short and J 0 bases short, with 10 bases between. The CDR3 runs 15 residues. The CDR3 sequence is CASSPGKASTDTQYF. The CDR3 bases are TGTGCCAGCTCACCGGGAAAAGCTAGCACAGATACGCAGTATTTT. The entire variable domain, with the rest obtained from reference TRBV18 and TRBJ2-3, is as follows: NAGVMQNPRHLVRRRGQEARLRCSPMKGHSHVYWYRQLPEEGLKFMVYLQKENIIDESGMPKERFSAEFPKEGPSILRIQQVVRGDSAAYFCASSPGKASTDTQYFGPGTRLTVL.

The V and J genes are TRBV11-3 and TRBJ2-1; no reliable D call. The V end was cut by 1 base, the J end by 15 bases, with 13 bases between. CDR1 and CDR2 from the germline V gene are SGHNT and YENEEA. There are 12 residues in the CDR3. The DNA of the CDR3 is TGTGCCAGCAGCTTAGGAGTGGGGTTCCCGTTCTTC. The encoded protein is CASSLGVGFPFF.

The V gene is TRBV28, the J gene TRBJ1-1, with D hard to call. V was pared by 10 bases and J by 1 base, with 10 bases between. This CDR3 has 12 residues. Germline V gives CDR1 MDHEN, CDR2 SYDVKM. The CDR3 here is CATRWRNTEAFF. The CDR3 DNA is TGTGCCACGCGTTGGAGGAACACTGAAGCTTTCTTT. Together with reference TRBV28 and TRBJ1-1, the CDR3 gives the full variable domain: DVKVTQSSRYLVKRTGEKVFLECVQDMDHENMFWYRQDPGLGLRLIYFSYDVKMKEKGDIPEGYSVSREKKERFSLILESASTNQTSMYLCATRWRNTEAFFGQGTRLTVV.

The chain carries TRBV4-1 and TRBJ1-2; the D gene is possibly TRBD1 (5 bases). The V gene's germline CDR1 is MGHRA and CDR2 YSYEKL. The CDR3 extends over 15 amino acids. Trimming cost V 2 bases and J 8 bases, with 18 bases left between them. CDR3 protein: CASSQSPGQGRGYTF. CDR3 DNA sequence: TGCGCCAGCAGCCAAAGTCCGGGGCAAGGTAGGGGCTACACCTTC.

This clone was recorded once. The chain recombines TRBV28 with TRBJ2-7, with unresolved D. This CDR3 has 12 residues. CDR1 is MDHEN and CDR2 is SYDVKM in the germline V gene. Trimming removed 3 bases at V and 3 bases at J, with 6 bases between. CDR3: CASSLSRYEQYF. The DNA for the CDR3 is TGTGCCAGCAGTTTGTCCCGCTACGAGCAGTACTTC.

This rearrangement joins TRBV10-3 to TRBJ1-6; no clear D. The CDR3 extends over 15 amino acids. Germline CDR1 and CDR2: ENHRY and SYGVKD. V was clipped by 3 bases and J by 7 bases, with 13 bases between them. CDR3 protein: CAISDMGIENSPLHF. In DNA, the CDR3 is TGTGCCATCAGTGACATGGGAATTGAGAATTCACCCCTCCACTTT.

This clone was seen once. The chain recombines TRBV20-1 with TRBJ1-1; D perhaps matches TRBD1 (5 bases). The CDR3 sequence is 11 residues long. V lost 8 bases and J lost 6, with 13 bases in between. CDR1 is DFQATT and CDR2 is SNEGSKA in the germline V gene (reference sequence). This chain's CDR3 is CSPRRGSEAFF. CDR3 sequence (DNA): TGCAGTCCAAGAAGGGGATCTGAAGCTTTCTTT.

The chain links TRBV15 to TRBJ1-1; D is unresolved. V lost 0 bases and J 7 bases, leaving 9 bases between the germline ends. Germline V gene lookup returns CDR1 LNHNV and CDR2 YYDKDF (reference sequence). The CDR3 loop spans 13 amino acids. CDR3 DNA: TGTGCCACCAGCAGAGATGGCGACGGTGAAGCTTTCTTT. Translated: CATSRDGDGEAFF.

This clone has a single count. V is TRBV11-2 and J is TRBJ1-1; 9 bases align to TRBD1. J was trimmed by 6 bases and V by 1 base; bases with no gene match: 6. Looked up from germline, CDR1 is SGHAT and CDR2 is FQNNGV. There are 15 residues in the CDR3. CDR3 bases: TGTGCCAGCAGCTTAGTCGGGACAGGGTCTCCTGAAGCTTTCTTT. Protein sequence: CASSLVGTGSPEAFF.

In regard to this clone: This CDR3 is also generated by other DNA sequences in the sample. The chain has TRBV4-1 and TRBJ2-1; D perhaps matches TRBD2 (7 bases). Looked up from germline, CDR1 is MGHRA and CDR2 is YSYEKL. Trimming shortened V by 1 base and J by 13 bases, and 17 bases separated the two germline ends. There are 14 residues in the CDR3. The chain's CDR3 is CASSQGPLGGPQFF. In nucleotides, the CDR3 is TGCGCCAGCAGCCAAGGTCCCCTGGGGGGGCCTCAGTTCTTC.

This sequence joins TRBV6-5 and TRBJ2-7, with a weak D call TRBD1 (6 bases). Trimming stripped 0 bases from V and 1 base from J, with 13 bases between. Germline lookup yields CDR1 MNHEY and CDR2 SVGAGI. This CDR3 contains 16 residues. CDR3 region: CASSYSVVGASYEQYF. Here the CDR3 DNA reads TGTGCCAGCAGTTACTCTGTGGTGGGGGCGTCCTACGAGCAGTACTTC.

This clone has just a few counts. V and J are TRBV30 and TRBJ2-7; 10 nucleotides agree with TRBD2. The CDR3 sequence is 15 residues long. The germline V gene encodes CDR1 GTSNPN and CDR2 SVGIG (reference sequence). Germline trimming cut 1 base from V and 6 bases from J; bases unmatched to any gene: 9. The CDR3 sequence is CAWSGTSGTTGEQYF. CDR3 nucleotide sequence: TGTGCCTGGAGTGGGACTAGCGGTACTACGGGCGAGCAGTACTTC.

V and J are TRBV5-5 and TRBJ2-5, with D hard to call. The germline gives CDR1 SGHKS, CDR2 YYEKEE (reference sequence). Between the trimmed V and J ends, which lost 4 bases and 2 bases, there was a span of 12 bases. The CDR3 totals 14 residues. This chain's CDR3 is CASSTDGVQETQYF. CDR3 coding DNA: TGTGCCAGCAGCACCGATGGCGTTCAAGAGACCCAGTACTTC. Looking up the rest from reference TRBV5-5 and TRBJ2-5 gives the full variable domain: DAGVTQSPTHLIKTRGQQVTLRCSPISGHKSVSWYQQVLGQGPQFIFQYYEKEERGRGNFPDRFSARQFPNYSSELNVNALLLGDSALYLCASSTDGVQETQYFGPGTRLLVL.

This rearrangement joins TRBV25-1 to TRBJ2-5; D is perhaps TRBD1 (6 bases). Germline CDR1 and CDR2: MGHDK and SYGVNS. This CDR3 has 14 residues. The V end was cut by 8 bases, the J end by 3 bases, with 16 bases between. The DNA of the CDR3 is TGTGCCAGCTCCCTGGCAGGGGCGGAAGAGACCCAGTACTTC. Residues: CASSLAGAEETQYF.

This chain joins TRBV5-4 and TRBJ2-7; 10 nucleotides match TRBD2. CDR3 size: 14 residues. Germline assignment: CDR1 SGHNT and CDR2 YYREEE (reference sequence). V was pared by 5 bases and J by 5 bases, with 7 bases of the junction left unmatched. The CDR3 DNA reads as TGTGCCAGCAGAAACCAGCGGGGGGGAAACGAGCAGTACTTC. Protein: CASRNQRGGNEQYF.

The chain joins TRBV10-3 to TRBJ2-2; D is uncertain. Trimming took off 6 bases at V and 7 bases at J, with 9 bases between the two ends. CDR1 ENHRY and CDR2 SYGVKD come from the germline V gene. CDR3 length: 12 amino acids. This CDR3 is CAISEMSGELFF. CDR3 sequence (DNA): TGTGCCATCAGCGAGATGAGCGGGGAGCTGTTTTTT.

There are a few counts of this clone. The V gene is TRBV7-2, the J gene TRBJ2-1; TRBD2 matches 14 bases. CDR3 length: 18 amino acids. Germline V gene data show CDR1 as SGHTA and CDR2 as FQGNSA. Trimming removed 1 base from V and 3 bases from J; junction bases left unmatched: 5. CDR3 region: CASSLEGTSGRFYNEQFF. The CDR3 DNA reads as TGTGCCAGCAGCTTAGAGGGGACTAGCGGGAGATTCTACAATGAGCAGTTCTTC.

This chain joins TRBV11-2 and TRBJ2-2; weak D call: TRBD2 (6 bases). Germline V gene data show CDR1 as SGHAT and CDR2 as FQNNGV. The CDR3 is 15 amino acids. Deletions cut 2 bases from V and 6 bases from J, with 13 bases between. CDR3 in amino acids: CASSLWAGTAGELFF. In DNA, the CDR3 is TGTGCCAGCAGCTTATGGGCGGGAACGGCCGGGGAGCTGTTTTTT.

CDR3 residues: CASSPAGTGGHEQYF. DNA for the CDR3: TGTGCCAGCAGTCCAGCAGGGACAGGGGGCCACGAGCAGTACTTC. This sequence joins TRBV28 and TRBJ2-7; 12 bases are shared with TRBD1. V shed 5 bases, J shed 5 bases, and the junction held 7 bases outside the gene matches. This CDR3 has 15 amino acids. CDR1 is MDHEN, CDR2 SYDVKM, per germline.

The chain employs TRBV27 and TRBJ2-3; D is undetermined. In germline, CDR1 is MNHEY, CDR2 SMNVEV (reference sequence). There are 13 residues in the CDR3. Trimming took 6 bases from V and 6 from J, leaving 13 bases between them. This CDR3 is CASRGPSMDTQYF. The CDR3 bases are TGTGCCAGCAGGGGTCCCTCCATGGATACGCAGTATTTT.

The CDR3 coding sequence is TGCGCCAGCAGCCAAATTAGCGGACTAAGCACAGATACGCAGTATTTT. It yields the protein CASSQISGLSTDTQYF. The chain couples TRBV4-3 to TRBJ2-3; TRBD2 is a possible D gene (6 bases). The CDR3 is 16 amino acids. Germline CDR1 is LGHNA and CDR2 is YSLEER. V lost 2 bases and J lost 0, with 12 bases in between.

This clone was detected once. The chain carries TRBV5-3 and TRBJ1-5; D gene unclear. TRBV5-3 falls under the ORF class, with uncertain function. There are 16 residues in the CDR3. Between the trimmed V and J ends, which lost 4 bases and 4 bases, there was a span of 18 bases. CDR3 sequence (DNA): TGTGCCAGAAGCCCCTCCGGTAGGAGGGTGAATCAGCCCCAGCATTTT. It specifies CARSPSGRRVNQPQHF.

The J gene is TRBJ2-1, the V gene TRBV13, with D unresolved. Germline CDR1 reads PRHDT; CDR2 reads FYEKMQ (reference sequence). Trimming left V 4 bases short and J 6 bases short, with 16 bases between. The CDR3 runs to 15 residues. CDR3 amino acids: CASSSYIGNTNEQFF. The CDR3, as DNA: TGTGCCAGCAGCTCCTACATCGGAAACACCAATGAGCAGTTCTTC.

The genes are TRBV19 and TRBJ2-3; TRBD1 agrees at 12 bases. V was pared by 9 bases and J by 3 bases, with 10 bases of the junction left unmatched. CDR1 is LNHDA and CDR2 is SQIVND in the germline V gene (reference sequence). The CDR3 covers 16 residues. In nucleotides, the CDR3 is TGTGCCAGCGCCGCCCGGGACAGGGGGCGGACAGATACGCAGTATTTT. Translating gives CASAARDRGRTDTQYF.